The T cell receptor (beta chain) described here comes from a study of T cells in Graves' hyperthyroidism and ophthalmopathy (dated by TCRdb to about 2019). The study in broad terms: Peripheral blood was sampled at the time of initial diagnosis, prior to any treatment. TCR V-J signatures able to tell the groups apart were searched for in a discovery cohort of around 95 patients, of whom around 43 had Graves' ophthalmopathy and some 60 had stable Graves' hyperthyroidism. Whether ophthalmopathy could be predicted prospectively was tested in an independent validation cohort made up of under 20 hyperthyroidism patients plus 17 patients who later progressed to ophthalmopathy. The roughly 91 discovery patients were randomly divided into training and test sets at a 7:3 ratio. Thyroid tissue and blood T-cell repertoires from over 5 Graves' hyperthyroidism patients were also compared in the study. After sampling, hyperthyroidism patients received methimazole starting at 30 mg daily, and ophthalmopathy patients received high-dose intravenous methylprednisolone. The paper reports TCR Vbeta CDR3 sequencing of approximately 140 peripheral blood samples: around 41 ophthalmopathy, under 85 hyperthyroidism and approximately 17 progressor patients.

For CDR1 and CDR2, the germline V gene lists SGHDT and YYEEEE. Trimmed from V: 4 bases; trimmed from J: 0 bases; junction bases lacking a gene match: 11. The CDR3, from cysteine to phenylalanine, totals 19 residues. Only the CDR3 DNA stays, 57 bases, in frame from base 1. Hyperthyroidism patients were aged 18 to 65 years and newly diagnosed, with disease duration of less than 2 months. Any patient with an uncontrolled infection, another autoimmune disease, pregnancy or lactation was excluded. Diagnoses were based on clinical symptoms, serum thyroxine and TRAb, thyroid ultrasound and orbital computed tomography. Blood from progressor patients was drawn when they were first diagnosed with hyperthyroidism, before any ophthalmopathy symptoms appeared. Ficoll-Paque density gradient centrifugation was used to isolate PBMCs from about 9 ml of fresh peripheral blood. Progressor patients were first diagnosed with Graves' hyperthyroidism and then developed ophthalmopathy during follow-up. Total RNA was extracted using Trizol reagent, and RNA quality was assessed on an Agilent 2100 Bioanalyzer.

The TCR beta CDR3 regions were amplified from RNA transcripts. For the first round of RT-PCR on the TCR CDR3, the HTBI primer set was used together with the Qiagen OneStep RT-PCR kit. A second multiplex PCR round built the libraries, followed by size selection and purification. The libraries were sequenced on an Illumina HiSeq2000 using paired-end 100 bp reads. From the authors' description of their analysis: SOAPnuke was used to process the raw data, throwing out any read that contained adapters or uncalled bases, had a mean Phred below 15, or lacked an exact constant-primer or identifier match. High-quality paired reads were merged with COPE v1.2.5, and unique nucleotide sequences were defined as clonotypes. MiTCR v1.1 was used to align the clonotypes against IMGT TRBV, TRBD and TRBJ reference segments. The analysis included only V-J combinations with a frequency above 0.0001, which together covered around 99% of the repertoires. The TCS score was defined as the ratio of F50 (clonal expansion) to E x V (chaos), calculated using BLOSUM62-based TCRdist between CDR3 peptides within each V-J. Welch's t-statistics and random forest reduced 500 to 550 V-J features to 10 to 15, which were used in a naive Bayes classifier (R e1071). In TCRdb, the public reads were trimmed at Q25 with fastp and aligned with MiXCR, with productive beta chains retained. Duplicate CDR3 protein sequences are folded into a single record with the most common DNA and genes. TCRdb, not the original authors, processed these V and J calls. Across this sample there are roughly 380,000 distinct CDR3 sequences, with approximately 12% seen only once. The ten largest clonotypes hold around 20% of the sample.

Overall results and qualifications from the work: Most expanded thyroid clonotypes (frequency above 0.001) were also detected in blood, a finding suggesting that blood repertoires may reflect thyroid immune responses. In validation, progression to ophthalmopathy was predicted by the model with more than 65% sensitivity and around 76% specificity, a median of 6.5 months before onset. In cross-validation, a model built on a 13 V-J signature told ophthalmopathy apart from stable hyperthyroidism with under 90% sensitivity and about 81% specificity, and in testing the same model reached 80%/75%. Sample size was not statistically predetermined, and investigators were not blinded to group allocation.

In this sample, this clonotype turned up a few times. No antigen is known for it. Base-call qualities are not available, and no considerably larger clone is one nucleotide away. Material: blood. The chain uses TRBV5-6 and TRBJ2-4, with 12 junctional bases fitting TRBD1. The source is a man aged 25 to 40 with Graves' hyperthyroidism that later progressed to Graves' ophthalmopathy. The nucleotide sequence is given as TGTGCCAGCAGCCCCCGCCGGGACAGGGGGCGGCGAGCCAAAAACATTCAGTACTTC. Its amino acids are CASSPRRDRGRRAKNIQYF.